This T cell receptor beta chain is drawn from a study of shared clonotypes between healthy human individuals. The assay was carried out at the deep level. Assay used: immunoSEQ multiplex PCR; TCRdb lists only in-frame clones, some missing. The repertoire holds roughly 2.5 million clones, with around nine tenths as singletons. The CDR3 is made up of 15 amino acids. With 5 bases removed from V and 0 bases from J, the gap between germline ends came to 10 bases. Germline CDR1 SGHAT, CDR2 FQNNGV. Whole-study results and caveats: Non-shared clonotypes were found to have lower generation probabilities than the clonotypes that were shared by all four of the sorted-subset donors.

This clone came up once. Its matching antigen is unknown. This chain uses TRBV11-2 with TRBJ1-4, with D possibly TRBD1 on 5 matching bases. Material: naive CD4+ T cells sorted from blood. Subset specified: CD45RA+ positively selected. The source is a man younger than 30 in good health. CDR3 sequence: CASSAGLATNEKLFF. The CDR3 DNA sequence: TGTGCCAGCAGCGCAGGGCTTGCAACTAATGAAAAACTGTTTTTT.